This TCR beta chain derives from a study of cytomegalovirus exposure and HLA in healthy donors. The study, taken as a whole, reports: Later on, analysis showed that most CMV-associated TCR beta chains appeared to be HLA-restricted. Investigators reported over 150 TCR beta chains as tied to cytomegalovirus.

Concerning this clone itself: Its specificity is unknown.

PCR used 60 Vbeta primers and 13 Jbeta primers. The protocol was immunoSEQ multiplex PCR, while the TCRdb copy is restricted to in-frame clones and leaves out a portion. The sample has about 170,000 clones; roughly 76% are singletons. The CDR3 is 14 residues long. The germline V gene encodes CDR1 LNHDA and CDR2 SQIVND (reference sequence). Losses at the gene ends were 7 bases for V and 8 bases for J; bases not matched to a gene: 11. The chain is built from TRBV19 and TRBJ1-2; 9 nucleotides match TRBD1. Sequenced input: PBMCs. The source is a woman aged 18-30 years in good health and CMV-seropositive. As DNA, the CDR3 is TGTGCCAGTACCCCGGGACAGGGAGGTTACGGCTACACCTTC. Translation gives CASTPGQGGYGYTF.